Below, 9 T cell receptor beta chains from the same sample are listed, as sequenced in a study of CD8+CD57+ T cells in acquired aplastic anemia (dated by TCRdb to 2017 to 2018). Reads for this sample came from an Illumina HiSeq 2000. TCR beta VDJ combination and CDR3 sequence profiling used genomic DNA as the template. In TCRdb, the public reads were trimmed at Q25 with fastp and aligned with MiXCR, with productive beta chains retained. CDR3 protein sequences are deduplicated, and each keeps its most common genes and DNA. The sample table lists hundreds of thousands of distinct CDR3 sequences, 82% of them with a count of one. Of the sample, approximately 40% is held by the ten largest clones. The patients picked for sequencing were ones in whom flow cytometry had shown an expansion of CD8+CD57+ cells. The sample taken for sequencing was sorted CD4+, CD8+, or CD8+CD57+ T cells (not recorded which) from PBMCs. The receptors were gathered from a human donor with aplastic anemia.

A note on this clonotype: The junction shows a germline mismatch at one end, possibly a read error. J is TRBJ1-1 and V is TRBV5-4; the D gene is possibly TRBD1 (5 bases). The CDR3 runs to 14 residues. Germline assignment: CDR1 SGHNT and CDR2 YYREEE (reference sequence). The CDR3 DNA sequence: TGTGCCAGCAGCTTTATCGATGAGGACACTGAAGCTTTTTTT. It specifies CASSFIDEDTEAFF.

The rearrangement joins TRBV9 to TRBJ1-2; D is unresolved. Trimming cost V 4 bases and J 9 bases, with 25 bases left between them. In germline, CDR1 is SGDLS, CDR2 YYNGEE. The CDR3 is 16 residues long. The CDR3 loop is CASSPRTSGYDERYTF. The DNA of the CDR3 is TGTGCCAGCAGCCCCCGGACTAGCGGCTACGATGAGCGCTACACCTTC.

Remarks on this clonotype: A clone one base away is much larger, so this may be a read error. V usage is TRBV7-8 and J usage is TRBJ2-1; perhaps TRBD2 as D (6 bases). Germline CDR1 reads SGHVS; CDR2 reads FQNEAQ. The CDR3 length is 16 residues. The V end was cut by 0 bases, the J end by 13 bases, with 22 bases between. In nucleotides, the CDR3 is TGTGCCAGCAGCTTAGCGGGAGGTGCCGGTACGCAGTATCAGTTCTTC. It translates to CASSLAGGAGTQYQFF.

This clonotype has just a few counts. The V gene is TRBV7-8, the J gene TRBJ1-1; D gene unclear. Germline V gene lookup returns CDR1 SGHVS and CDR2 FQNEAQ. V was clipped by 3 bases and J by 0 bases, with 23 bases between them. The CDR3 loop spans 19 amino acids. Here the CDR3 DNA reads TGTGCCAGCAGCTTTCATCCAGACGGGCCAACGCCGTTGAACACTGAAGCTTTCTTT. The encoded protein is CASSFHPDGPTPLNTEAFF.

The gene calls are TRBV11-2 and TRBJ2-3; 7 nucleotides line up with TRBD2. The CDR3 is made up of 15 amino acids. The junction had 1 base not matched to a gene; V was cut back by 0 bases and J by 1 base. Germline V gene lookup returns CDR1 SGHAT and CDR2 FQNNGV. As DNA, the CDR3 is TGTGCCAGCAGCTTAGATCGGGGGGGCACAGATACGCAGTATTTT. It codes for CASSLDRGGTDTQYF.

The chain carries TRBV9 and TRBJ2-1, with 7 nucleotides matching TRBD2. Trimming took 4 bases from V and 14 from J; bases not matched to a gene: 15. Germline loops: CDR1 SGDLS, CDR2 YYNGEE. This CDR3 contains 14 residues. The CDR3 nucleotides are TGTGCCAGCAGCTTTGGACGGGACTACAACAATGAGTTCTTC. Its translation is CASSFGRDYNNEFF.

To note about this clonotype: An end of the junction differs from the germline gene, which may be a read error. The chain has TRBV2 and TRBJ2-7, with 7 bases that match TRBD1. This CDR3 is built from 14 residues. CDR1 and CDR2 (germline): SNHLY, FYNNEI. The CDR3 DNA sequence: TGTGCCAGCAGCTCGACAGGGACCCCCTCCGAGCAGTATTTC. This sequence encodes CASSSTGTPSEQYF. Supplemented by reference TRBV2 and TRBJ2-7, the full variable domain reads EPEVTQTPSHQVTQMGQEVILRCVPISNHLYFYWYRQILGQKVEFLVSFYNNEISEKSEIFDDQFSVERPDGSNFTLKIRSTKLEDSAMYFCASSSTGTPSEQYFGPGTRLTVT.

The chain recombines TRBV7-9 with TRBJ2-6; D is possibly TRBD1 (6 bases). The V end lost 3 bases, the J end lost 14 bases, and 23 bases lay between the germline ends. Germline V gives CDR1 SEHNR, CDR2 FQNEAQ (reference sequence). The CDR3 is 16 residues long. DNA of the CDR3: TGTGCCAGCAGCTTTGGTGACAGGTACAGGGAAAAACTCCTGACTTTC. It codes for CASSFGDRYREKLLTF.

As concerns this clonotype: Germline and junction disagree at one end, which may indicate a read error. This chain joins TRBV7-9 and TRBJ1-6; TRBD1 matches 11 bases. The CDR3 extends over 14 amino acids. Germline V lookup: CDR1 SEHNR, CDR2 FQNEAQ (reference sequence). In DNA, the CDR3 is TGTGCCGGACAGGGGGCTGGGGAGACCTCGCACTTCGGCTTT. This gives the protein CAGQGAGETSHFGF. Complete variable domain (other parts from reference TRBV7-9 and TRBJ1-6): DTGVSQNPRHKITKRGQNVTFRCDPISEHNRLYWYRQTLGQGPEFLTYFQNEAQLEKSRLLSDRFSAERPKGSFSTLEIQRTEQGDSAMYLCAGQGAGETSHFGFGNGTRLTVT.